A single sample gave rise to the 7 T cell receptor beta chains below, sequenced in a study of T cell responses to AZD1222 COVID-19 vaccine. The table came from immunoSEQ multiplex PCR; TCRdb's copy has only in-frame clones and leaves some out. The sample lists 75,000 to 100,000 clones, around 86% occurring once. The sequenced sample was peripheral blood, obtained on day 0 of AZD1222 vaccination. These receptors were taken from an adult in good health.

The chain joins TRBV6-5 to TRBJ2-1; 11 nucleotides line up with TRBD2. The CDR3 loop spans 14 amino acids. V trimming: 6 bases; J trimming: 9 bases; junction bases outside the gene matches: 7. Per the germline V gene, CDR1 is MNHEY and CDR2 is SVGAGI. The DNA of the CDR3 is TGTGCCAGCAGATTAGCGGGGGGGGGCACTGAGCAGTTCTTC. This encodes CASRLAGGGTEQFF.

V is TRBV14 and J is TRBJ2-7; TRBD1 matches 10 bases. Germline assignment: CDR1 SGHDN and CDR2 FVKESK. V was clipped by 4 bases and J by 3 bases; unmatched bases: 6. This CDR3 has 15 residues. The CDR3 DNA reads as TGTGCCAGCAGCCTCCGGGACAGGGGTAACTACGAGCAGTACTTC. Amino acids: CASSLRDRGNYEQYF. The full variable domain, rest sourced from reference TRBV14 and TRBJ2-7, is EAGVTQFPSHSVIEKGQTVTLRCDPISGHDNLYWYRRVMGKEIKFLLHFVKESKQDESGMPNNRFLAERTGGTYSTLKVQPAELEDSGVYFCASSLRDRGNYEQYFGPGTRLTVT.

The chain employs TRBV6-2 or TRBV6-3 and TRBJ1-5; no firm D call. The V gene's germline CDR1 is MNHEY and CDR2 SVGEGT. The length of the CDR3 is 13 residues. Trimming left V 0 bases short and J 4 bases short, with 4 bases between. CDR3 amino acids: CASSYSVNQPQHF. CDR3 DNA sequence: TGTGCCAGCAGTTACTCTGTTAATCAGCCCCAGCATTTT.

The chain has TRBV14 and TRBJ2-1; D unclear. This CDR3 is built from 14 residues. V lost 1 base and J 9 bases, leaving 13 bases between the germline ends. Germline lookup yields CDR1 SGHDN and CDR2 FVKESK. The CDR3 loop reads CASSQGSAWGEQFF. The CDR3 bases are TGTGCCAGCAGCCAAGGGTCGGCTTGGGGTGAGCAGTTCTTC.

The V and J genes are TRBV23-1 and TRBJ2-7; the D is unclear. TRBV23-1 is designated an ORF whose function remains uncertain. This CDR3 has 17 amino acids. V was trimmed by 0 bases and J by 7 bases, leaving 22 bases between them. In nucleotides, the CDR3 is TGCGCCAGCAGTCAATCTTTATGGGCCACCTACTATTGGGAGCAGTACTTC. Its protein is CASSQSLWATYYWEQYF.

J is TRBJ2-5 and V is TRBV5-5; 11 bases fit TRBD1. In germline, CDR1 is SGHKS, CDR2 YYEKEE (reference sequence). The junction had 10 bases not matched to a gene; V was cut back by 4 bases and J by 5 bases. This CDR3 is built from 16 residues. The CDR3 loop is CASSPGGQGGSETQYF. The CDR3 DNA reads as TGTGCCAGCAGCCCGGGGGGACAGGGGGGATCGGAGACCCAGTACTTC.

This clone has only a few counts. The gene calls are TRBV5-8 and TRBJ1-5, with 7 bases that match TRBD1. In germline, CDR1 is SGHTS, CDR2 YDEGEE. The junction had 5 bases not matched to a gene; V was cut back by 0 bases and J by 5 bases. This CDR3 has 15 amino acids. CDR3 protein: CASSLGTGVHQPQHF. DNA for the CDR3: TGTGCCAGCAGCTTGGGTACAGGGGTCCATCAGCCCCAGCATTTT.